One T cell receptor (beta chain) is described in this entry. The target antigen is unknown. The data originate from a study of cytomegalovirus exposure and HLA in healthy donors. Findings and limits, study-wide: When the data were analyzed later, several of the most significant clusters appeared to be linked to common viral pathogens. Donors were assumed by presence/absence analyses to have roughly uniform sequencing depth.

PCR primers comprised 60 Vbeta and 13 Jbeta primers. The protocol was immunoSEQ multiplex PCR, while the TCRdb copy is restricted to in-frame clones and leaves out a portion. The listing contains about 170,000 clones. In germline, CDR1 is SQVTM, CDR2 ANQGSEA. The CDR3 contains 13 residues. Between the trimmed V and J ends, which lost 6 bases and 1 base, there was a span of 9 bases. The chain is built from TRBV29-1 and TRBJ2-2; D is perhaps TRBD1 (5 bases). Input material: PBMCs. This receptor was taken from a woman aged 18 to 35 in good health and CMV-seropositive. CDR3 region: CSVRTQNTGELFF. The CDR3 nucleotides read TGCAGCGTGCGGACACAGAACACCGGGGAGCTGTTTTTT.